This T cell receptor (beta chain) came from a study of response to subunit inactivated influenza vaccine. The study, taken as a whole, reports: The authors offered the suggestion that each seasonal influenza vaccination recruits few new T cells.

This clonotype was seen ten or more times. The antigen is undetermined. In TCRdb, the RT-PCR reads were re-called with MiXCR into one record per CDR3 protein. Of approximately 700,000 distinct CDR3 sequences in the sample, more than 11% were seen once. The TCR comes from a man aged 45-65 years who received an inactivated influenza vaccine. Here the sequenced sample was PBMCs from blood, taken 14 days before vaccination.

CDR3 DNA: TGCAGTGCTAGTTGGGGGGGCTCGGGAAACACCATATATTTT. Its translation: CSASWGGSGNTIYF. The chain has TRBV20-1 and TRBJ1-3, with a possible D match to TRBD1 (6 bases). V lost 3 bases and J lost 4, with 13 bases in between. The germline V gene has CDR1 DFQATT and CDR2 SNEGSKA (reference sequence). The CDR3 spans 14 residues.